This TCR beta chain is from a study of PD-L1 blockade in urothelial cancer. Study information: Most patients, about 90% of the roughly 29, were males with bladder-origin cancer. Each blood sample yielded a median of 141,255 T cells.

After removal of 6 bases from V and 5 bases from J, the junction contained 11 bases not matched to a gene. This CDR3 is built from 15 residues. Germline V lookup: CDR1 MNHNS, CDR2 SASEGT. Sample time point: peripheral blood 6 weeks after treatment start. Patients were living with locally advanced or metastatic urothelial carcinoma. A spike-in of synthetic TCR analog templates was added to each PCR. Some clones are missing from TCRdb's copy, which holds only in-frame ones; the method was immunoSEQ multiplex PCR. The sample gives fewer than 85,000 clones, around nine tenths of which show up once; about 11% is in the top ten.

This sequence was found in a man aged 55-75 years with urothelial cancer. The sequencing used PBMCs, collected around atezolizumab (anti-PD-L1) treatment. The gene calls are TRBV6-1 and TRBJ1-1; 8 nucleotides match TRBD1. This CDR3 is CASSTEDRVWTEAFF. The CDR3 bases are TGTGCCAGCAGCACAGAGGACAGGGTCTGGACTGAAGCTTTCTTT.